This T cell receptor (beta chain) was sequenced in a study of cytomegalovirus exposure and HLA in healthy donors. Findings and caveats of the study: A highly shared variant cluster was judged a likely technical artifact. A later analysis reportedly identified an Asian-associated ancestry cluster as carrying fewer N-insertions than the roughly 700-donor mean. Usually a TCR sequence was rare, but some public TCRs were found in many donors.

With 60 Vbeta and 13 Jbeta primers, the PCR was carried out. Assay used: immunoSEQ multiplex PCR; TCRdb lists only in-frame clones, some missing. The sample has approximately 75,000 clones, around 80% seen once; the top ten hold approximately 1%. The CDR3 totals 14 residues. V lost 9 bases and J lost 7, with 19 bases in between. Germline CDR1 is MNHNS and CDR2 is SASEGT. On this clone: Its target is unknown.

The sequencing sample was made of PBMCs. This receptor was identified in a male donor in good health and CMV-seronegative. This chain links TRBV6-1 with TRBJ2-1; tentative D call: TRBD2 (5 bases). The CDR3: CASSREPGRNEQFF. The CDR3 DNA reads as TGTGCCAGTTCACGGGAACCCGGGCGGAATGAGCAGTTCTTC.